This T cell receptor beta chain is from a study of cytomegalovirus exposure and HLA in healthy donors (TCRdb year 2017). Some background on the complete study: An earlier analysis of 587 of the donors reported 250 to 300 Gb of sequence data and 95 million to 130 million unique TCR beta sequences obtained from around 180 million T cells. An early release covering roughly 580 HLA-typed donors comprised about 320 gigabases of sequencing data and tens of millions of unique TCR sequences. The genetic ancestry cluster associated with self-reported Caucasian donors included about 81% of the 300 to 450 genotyped donors. The aim of the study was to test whether cataloging public T cell receptors could identify signatures of past pathogen exposure. Using immunosequencing, the study profiled T cell repertoires from 550 to 750 subjects and related those repertoires to cytomegalovirus serostatus. Besides the first cohort of 500 to 700 subjects, a separate validation cohort made up of 120 different subjects was used. The study combined high-throughput TCR immunosequencing, statistical association of individual TCRs with disease status, and machine learning to predict cytomegalovirus infection status. A later analysis re-analyzed previously published TCR beta repertoires from 650 to 800 donors and added high-resolution HLA genotyping to study TCR occurrence patterns. The later analysis used no new phenotypic data to find candidate immune exposures, relying instead on TCR beta sequences and their occurrence across donors. An earlier analysis of around 580 of the donors used high-throughput TCR beta sequencing to judge whether each TCR beta V gene segment behaved as functional or pseudogenic. Donor age, sex, ethnicity and CMV serostatus were collected together with the repertoire data. A later genetic analysis used genome-wide SNP genotypes for 398 of the 666 donors, treating that subset as a discovery cohort. Every repertoire in the discovery cohort had been generated on one and the same sequencing platform. Class I and class II HLA loci were covered by the typing at four-digit resolution. The number of donors typed differed by locus, with about 629-630 for A, B, C, DRB1 and DQB1, more than 500 for DQA1, nearly 610 for DPA1, and approximately 470 for DPB1. Roughly five DR-DQ haplotypes were handled as single units for association and clustering because linkage in the cohort was strong. Among about 400 genotyped donors of the cohort, an average of around 250,000 unique TCR beta nucleotide sequences was sequenced per donor, of which about 18% were non-productive.

The cohort comprised hundreds of healthy bone marrow donors. All cohort members were sampled while nominally healthy, although unrecorded immune exposures were likely present. The donor was CMV seropositive and belonged to the group of more than 250 seropositive cohort members. Every donor gave a peripheral blood sample, and the peripheral blood mononuclear cells from that sample were used for TCR beta sequencing. The Qiagen DNeasy Blood Extraction Kit was used to extract genomic DNA from the blood cell samples. In the germline V gene, CDR1 corresponds to SGDLS and CDR2 to YYNGEE. From the cysteine up to the phenylalanine, the CDR3 has a length of 16 residues. Only the CDR3 portion is preserved as DNA: 48 bases, with reading frame beginning at the first base. Deletion took 0 bases off V and 0 bases off J, with a span of 13 bases between the germline ends. The library was produced with the immunoSEQ multiplex PCR assay. A mixture of 60 forward primers for TCR Vbeta segments and 13 reverse primers for TCR Jbeta segments was used in the multiplex PCR. The CDR3 region of rearranged TCR beta genes was amplified from genomic DNA by a multiplex PCR assay. The Illumina HiSeq System was used to sequence the amplified TCR beta libraries as 87-base-pair reads. On the authors' methods: A later analysis tallied around 80 million unique TCR beta chains across the approximately 670 repertoires, and approximately 9.9 million of those chains were shared by two or more donors. A nearest-neighbor algorithm error-corrected the raw reads and collapsed the reads into unique sequences, merging closely related sequences to remove PCR and sequencing errors. To assign V, D and J gene segments, CDR3 sequences were aligned to IMGT reference sequences. Each retained sequence needed at least a six-nucleotide match to both a V gene segment and a J gene segment. A rearrangement counted as productive if the CDR3 had no stop codons and remained in frame with V and J, and every other rearrangement counted as non-productive. CDR3 was defined according to IMGT convention as the region running from the second conserved V-encoded cysteine to the conserved J-encoded phenylalanine. Sequences without an unambiguous match to a single V gene segment were excluded from the earlier analysis of about 600 of the donors. An earlier analysis of fewer than 650 of the donors classified V segments as functional when productive rearrangements were above 56.7% and as segregating when the standard deviation between donors was above 5%. To diagnose cytomegalovirus status from the catalog of TCR beta chain sequences, a statistical classification framework was built. In a later analysis, V and J genes were assigned by comparing TCR nucleotide sequences against IMGT/GENE-DB human TR gene sequences. Using the TCRdist pipeline, a later analysis assigned CDR3 sequences along with most-parsimonious VDJ recombination scenarios. In a later analysis, each TCR beta chain was defined by its CDR3 amino acid sequence together with its V-gene family, and reads without a unique V-gene family were excluded. To address suspected cross-contamination and a sequencing artifact, a later analysis removed roughly 640 highly shared, low-generation-probability nucleotide sequences. In a later analysis, a clonal expansion index was calculated for each public chain from normalized within-repertoire ranks of inferred template counts. Generation probabilities in a later analysis came from a VDJ recombination model fitted to out-of-frame rearrangements, and those results were checked against IGoR. Hypergeometric tests were used in a later analysis to score TCR-TCR, TCR-HLA and TCR-CMV co-occurrence, with a repertoire-size bias correction applied to the TCR pairs. In a later analysis, false discovery rates were estimated by permuting HLA or CMV assignments 20 times. In a later analysis, co-occurring TCRs were grouped using DBSCAN, with TCRdist sequence similarity added in when clustering inside HLA-allele-positive subsets. Repertoires with fewer than 30,000 or more than 120,000 public chains, plus five repertoires with anomalous nucleotide sharing, were excluded from co-occurrence clustering. Not all clones reach the TCRdb copy of this immuneACCESS table, which keeps in-frame sequences only. Checked studies attribute under half of the gap to unresolved V genes and leave the rest unexplained. V and J calls and clone size are those listed in that table; D and trimming were worked out from the DNA. The sample's own table lists 100,000 to 150,000 clones. The ten biggest clones cover over 1.5% of the sample.

What the authors observed across the whole study: Compared with the approximately 720-donor mean, donors in an Asian-associated ancestry cluster had fewer N-insertions in productive TCRs, according to a later genetic analysis. For the cohort, immune exposure information was limited to CMV serostatus. In a later analysis, TCR association rates were found to vary across HLA loci, with the most associated TCRs seen for DRB1 alleles and the fewest for HLA-C alleles. A total of about 150 TCR beta chains were listed by the study as associated with cytomegalovirus. Presence/absence analyses assumed roughly uniform sequencing depth across donors, an assumption that may not hold. Assigning TCR associations to individual alleles was difficult when HLA alleles, especially DR and DQ, strongly co-occurred. A few of the identified cytomegalovirus-associated TCR beta chains were confirmed in vitro to be specific for cytomegalovirus antigens. Over 15 rarely observed V segments, including chromosome 9 orphons, were excluded from the earlier analysis of about 600 of the donors because counts were too low. While some public TCRs were present in many individuals, most TCR sequences turned up only very rarely across donors. In a later analysis, HLA-associated TCR beta chains were found to be more clonally expanded and to have lower generation probabilities than equally common non-associated chains. The classifier was reported to diagnose cytomegalovirus status with high specificity and sensitivity in both the original and validation cohorts. The cohort was sequenced for TCR beta chains only, and without alpha or paired-chain data the features that could be detected were limited. Most CMV-associated TCR beta chains appeared to be HLA-restricted in a later analysis, and the HLA associations seemed to be driven largely by CMV exposure. In an earlier analysis of 587 of the donors, most TCR beta V segments were observed in productive rearrangements about 90% or about 30% of the time, broadly matching IMGT annotations. Some IMGT-functional V segments, including TRBV6-2 and TRBV6-3, could not be told apart with the 87-base-pair reads, so those segments were excluded. At a false discovery rate of 0.05, a later analysis linked some 17,000 TCR beta sequences to specific HLA alleles. A later analysis reported that several top co-occurrence clusters appeared linked to parvovirus B19, influenza, CMV and Epstein-Barr virus. In a later genetic analysis, a missense DCLRE1C variant was associated with V-gene and J-gene trimming of TCR beta chains, and the association was replicated in an independent cohort. A further reported finding was that TCR beta sequences accurately predicted the HLA-A and HLA-B alleles for most subjects in the first cohort. Linkage disequilibrium might explain the correlated functional status among segregating V segments, but an unknown experimental factor could not be excluded. Because some donors lacked HLA typing at each locus, the association tests relied only on the typed subset. It was suggested by the authors that the approach could potentially be generalized to other disease states and immunological phenotypes. A cluster of highly shared sequence variants was judged likely to be a technical artifact of the sequencing pipeline.

Points on this clone: The target of this receptor is not known.

The TCR originated in a woman aged 40 to 50 in good health and CMV-seropositive. The sequence joins TRBV9 to TRBJ2-7; the D segment could be TRBD1, given 6 matching bases. The sequencing sample was made of PBMCs. The DNA reads as follows: TGTGCCAGCAGCGTAGCAGAGACAGGCACCTCCTACGAGCAGTACTTC. Protein translation: CASSVAETGTSYEQYF.